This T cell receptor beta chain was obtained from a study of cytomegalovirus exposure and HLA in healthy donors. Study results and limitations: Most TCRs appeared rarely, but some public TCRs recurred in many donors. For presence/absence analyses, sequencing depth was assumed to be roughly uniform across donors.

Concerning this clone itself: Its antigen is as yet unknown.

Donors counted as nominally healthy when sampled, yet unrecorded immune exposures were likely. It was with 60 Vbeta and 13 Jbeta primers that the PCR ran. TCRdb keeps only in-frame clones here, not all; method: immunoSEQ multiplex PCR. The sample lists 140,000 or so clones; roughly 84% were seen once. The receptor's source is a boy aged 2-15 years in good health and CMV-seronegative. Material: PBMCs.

CDR3 in DNA: TGTGCCAGTAGTATAGTTCGCGGGCAGTACAATGAGCAGTTCTTC. It specifies CASSIVRGQYNEQFF. The J gene is TRBJ2-1, the V gene TRBV19, with D perhaps matching TRBD2 (5 bases). From germline, CDR1 is LNHDA and CDR2 SQIVND (reference sequence). V dropped 1 base and J dropped 4 bases, with 11 bases sitting between them. The CDR3 has 15 residues.